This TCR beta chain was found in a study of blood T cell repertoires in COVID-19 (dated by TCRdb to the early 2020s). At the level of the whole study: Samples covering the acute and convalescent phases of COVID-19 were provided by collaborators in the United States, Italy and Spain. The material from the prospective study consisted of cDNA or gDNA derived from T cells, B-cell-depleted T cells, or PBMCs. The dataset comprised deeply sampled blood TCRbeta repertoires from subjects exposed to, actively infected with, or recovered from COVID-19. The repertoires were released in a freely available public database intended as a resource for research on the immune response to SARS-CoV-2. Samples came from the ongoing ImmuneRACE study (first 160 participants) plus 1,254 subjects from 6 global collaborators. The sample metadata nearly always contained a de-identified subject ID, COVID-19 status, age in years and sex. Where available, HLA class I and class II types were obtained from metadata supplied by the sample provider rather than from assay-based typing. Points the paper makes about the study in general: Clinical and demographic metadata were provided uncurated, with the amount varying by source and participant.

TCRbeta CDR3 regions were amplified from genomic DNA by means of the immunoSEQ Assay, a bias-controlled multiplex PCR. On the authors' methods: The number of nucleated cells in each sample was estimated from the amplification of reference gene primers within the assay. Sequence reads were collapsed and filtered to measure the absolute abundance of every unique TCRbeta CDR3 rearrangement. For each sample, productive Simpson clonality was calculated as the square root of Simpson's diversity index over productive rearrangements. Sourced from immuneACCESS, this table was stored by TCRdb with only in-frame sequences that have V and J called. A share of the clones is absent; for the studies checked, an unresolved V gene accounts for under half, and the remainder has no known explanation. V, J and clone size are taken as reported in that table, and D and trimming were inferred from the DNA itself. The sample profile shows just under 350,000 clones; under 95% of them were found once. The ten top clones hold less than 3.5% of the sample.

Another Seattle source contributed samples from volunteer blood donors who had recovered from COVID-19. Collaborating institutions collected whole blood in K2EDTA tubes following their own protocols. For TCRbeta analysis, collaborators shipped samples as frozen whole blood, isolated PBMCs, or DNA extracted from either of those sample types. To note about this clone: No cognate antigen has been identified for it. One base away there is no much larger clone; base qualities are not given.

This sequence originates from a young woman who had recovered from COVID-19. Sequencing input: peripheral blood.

The DNA sequence is TGTGCCAGCACTAAAAGGTCGGGGACAGGGATCCACAATGAGCAGTTCTTC. Translated, this is CASTKRSGTGIHNEQFF. Recombination linked TRBV27 to TRBJ2-1, with 9 junctional bases fitting TRBD1. Trimming accounts for 7 bases at V and 5 bases at J, while the number of junction bases matched to no gene is 15. The CDR1 and CDR2 encoded by the germline V gene (reference sequence) are MNHEY and SMNVEV. Including the terminal cysteine and phenylalanine, the CDR3 comprises 17 residues. Only the CDR3 part of the read is kept: 51 bases, read in frame from the first base.